The rows below give T cell receptor beta chains drawn from one sample of a study of CD8 T cells in Susac syndrome. TCRdb fed the immunoSEQ multiplex PCR reads into MiXCR, producing one record per CDR3 protein. The sample has some 150,000 distinct CDR3 sequences; approximately 94% are singletons. Source material: CD4+ T cells from PBMCs. These receptors were collected from a human donor in good health. Both conserved end residues are part of each CDR3. A D gene is named only where the DNA matches it firmly. A clone size is listed for some rows: how often the clone was seen (once, few, many), or a class if it is expanded.

d_gene | abundance | j_gene | v_gene | CDR3aa | CDR3nt
TRBD1 | once | TRBJ1-1 | TRBV25-1 | CASSEYGQGRTEAFF | TGTGCCAGCAGTGAATACGGACAGGGAAGAACTGAAGCTTTCTTT
. | . | TRBJ1-1 | TRBV14 | CASSQQQARTEAFF | TGTGCCAGCAGCCAACAGCAGGCGCGCACTGAAGCTTTCTTT
TRBD1 | . | TRBJ2-7 | TRBV27 | CASSGLRDRGLSYEQYF | TGTGCCAGCAGTGGGCTCCGGGACAGGGGCCTCTCCTACGAGCAGTACTTC
TRBD1 | . | TRBJ1-1 | TRBV5-4 | CASSRDRGSNTEAFF | TGTGCCAGCAGCAGGGACAGGGGCTCGAACACTGAAGCTTTCTTT
. | . | TRBJ2-3 | TRBV20-1 | CSARAGRGTDTQYF | TGCAGTGCTAGAGCGGGAAGAGGCACAGATACGCAGTATTTT
. | . | TRBJ2-3 | TRBV20-1 | CRPPDTQYF | TGCAGGCCCCCAGATACGCAGTATTTT
. | . | TRBJ2-1 | TRBV9 | CASSVGLLVNNEQFF | TGTGCCAGCAGCGTAGGTCTACTCGTAAACAATGAGCAGTTCTTC
TRBD1 | . | TRBJ1-2 | TRBV11-2 | CASSFQGAYYGYTF | TGTGCCAGCAGCTTCCAGGGGGCGTACTATGGCTACACCTTC
. | . | TRBJ1-5 | TRBV4-2 | CASSQGGASNQPQHF | TGTGCCAGCAGCCAAGGTGGGGCTAGCAATCAGCCCCAGCATTTT
TRBD1 | . | TRBJ2-7 | TRBV29-1 | CSARHRDRGGYEQYF | TGCAGCGCTCGACACCGGGACAGGGGGGGATACGAGCAGTACTTC
. | . | TRBJ1-2 | TRBV20-1 | CSARSRPNYGYTF | TGCAGTGCTAGGTCCAGGCCTAACTATGGCTACACCTTC
. | . | TRBJ2-7 | TRBV5-4 | CASSFHDSYEQYF | TGTGCCAGCAGCTTCCACGACTCCTACGAGCAGTACTTC
TRBD2 | . | TRBJ2-3 | TRBV9 | CASSVVAGGVADTQYF | TGTGCCAGCAGCGTAGTAGCGGGAGGGGTCGCAGATACGCAGTATTTT
. | once | TRBJ2-7 | TRBV9 | CASSVESGRSYEQYF | TGTGCCAGCAGCGTAGAAAGCGGCCGTTCCTACGAGCAGTACTTC
TRBD2 | . | TRBJ2-1 | TRBV7-2 | CASSLGGSGVSSYNEQFF | TGTGCCAGCAGCTTAGGGGGTAGCGGGGTCAGCTCCTACAATGAGCAGTTCTTC
. | . | TRBJ2-5 | TRBV5-1 | CASSLAGPGETQYF | TGCGCCAGCAGCTTGGCAGGGCCTGGGGAGACCCAGTACTTC
. | . | TRBJ2-5 | TRBV5-6 | CASSLGSRAQETQYF | TGTGCCAGCAGCTTGGGAAGCAGGGCCCAAGAGACCCAGTACTTC
TRBD1 | . | TRBJ2-7 | TRBV18 | CASSPRTGEDEQYF | TGTGCCAGCTCACCGAGGACAGGGGAGGACGAGCAGTACTTC
TRBD1 | . | TRBJ2-7 | TRBV20-1 | CSAREGTGSGEQYF | TGCAGTGCTAGAGAAGGGACAGGGAGTGGGGAGCAGTACTTC
. | . | TRBJ1-1 | TRBV9 | CASSVRGTLNTEAFF | TGTGCCAGCAGCGTACGAGGGACATTGAACACTGAAGCTTTCTTT
TRBD1 | . | TRBJ1-1 | TRBV27 | CASSIDRGRNTEAFF | TGTGCCAGCAGTATAGACAGGGGCAGGAACACTGAAGCTTTCTTT
. | . | TRBJ1-1 | TRBV29-1 | CSVSDGYTEAFF | TGCAGCGTTAGCGACGGTTACACTGAAGCTTTCTTT
. | once | TRBJ1-1 | TRBV5-1 | CASSFSAGNTEAFF | TGCGCCAGCAGCTTCTCGGCGGGGAACACTGAAGCTTTCTTT
TRBD1 | . | TRBJ1-2 | TRBV27 | CASGRTGGPIGYTF | TGTGCCAGCGGGCGGACAGGGGGCCCCATCGGCTACACCTTC
. | . | TRBJ2-3 | TRBV14 | CASSQGRPDTQYF | TGTGCCAGCAGCCAAGGGAGGCCAGATACGCAGTATTTT
TRBD2 | . | TRBJ2-2 | TRBV12-3/TRBV12-4 | CASSAGGSGVTGELFF | TGTGCCAGCAGCGCGGGGGGATCCGGGGTTACCGGGGAGCTGTTTTTT
. | . | TRBJ2-3 | TRBV29-1 | CSVDRSMMNTDTQYF | TGCAGCGTTGACAGGAGCATGATGAACACAGATACGCAGTATTTT
TRBD2 | . | TRBJ2-1 | TRBV20-1 | CSARGLLGTSGAYNEQFF | TGCAGTGCTAGAGGCTTACTTGGGACTAGCGGGGCTTACAATGAGCAGTTCTTC
TRBD2 | . | TRBJ2-7 | TRBV9 | CASSVASSGTKPYEQYF | TGTGCCAGCAGCGTAGCTTCTAGCGGAACTAAACCTTACGAGCAGTACTTC
TRBD1 | . | TRBJ2-7 | TRBV29-1 | CSVRGTGEMWQYF | TGCAGCGTTCGGGGGACAGGGGAAATGTGGCAGTACTTC
. | . | TRBJ2-1 | TRBV10-3 | CAIKSGTSYNEQFF | TGTGCCATCAAATCGGGCACTAGTTACAATGAGCAGTTCTTC